The 21 T cell receptor beta chains listed next were all sequenced from one sample in a study of T-cell memory formation after mild COVID-19. From the 5' RACE reads, TCRdb called clonotypes with MiXCR, one entry per CDR3 protein. The data contain hundreds of thousands of distinct CDR3 sequences, roughly an eighth of them singletons. The material sequenced was PBMCs or a T cell subset sorted from them (not recorded which). These receptors all stem from a man aged 18 to 35 who had mild COVID-19 (a few samples of this study predate the infection). Cell type and time point are not known.

This clonotype was found a few times. The chain employs TRBV3-1 and TRBJ2-5; possible D gene TRBD2, 6 bases. Germline values: CDR1 LGHDT, CDR2 YNNKEL (reference sequence). The CDR3 has 16 residues. Trimming left V 4 bases short and J 2 bases short, with 17 bases between. The chain's CDR3 is CASSRLTAGWQETQYF. The CDR3 nucleotides read TGTGCCAGCAGCCGCCTGACAGCGGGCTGGCAAGAGACCCAGTACTTC.

This clonotype was seen at least ten times. V usage is TRBV9 and J usage is TRBJ2-2; D is ambiguous. Germline lookup yields CDR1 SGDLS and CDR2 YYNGEE. CDR3 size: 13 residues. Trimming took 4 bases from V and 4 from J, leaving 8 bases between them. The CDR3 protein is CASSSRATGELFF. The CDR3 DNA sequence: TGTGCCAGCAGCTCTCGAGCCACCGGGGAGCTGTTTTTT.

This clonotype has only a few counts. This sequence joins TRBV18 and TRBJ2-5; D not certain. This CDR3 spans 14 amino acids. V was cut by 1 base and J by 0 bases, with 6 bases left in between. Germline V gene data show CDR1 as KGHSH and CDR2 as LQKENI. DNA of the CDR3: TGTGCCAGCTCACCACGGGTTAACCAAGAGACCCAGTACTTC. Protein product: CASSPRVNQETQYF.

V is TRBV7-2 and J is TRBJ1-5, with D unclear. Germline V gives CDR1 SGHTA, CDR2 FQGNSA. This CDR3 comprises 14 residues. Trimming removed 2 bases at V and 6 bases at J, with 11 bases between. The CDR3 loop is CASSLNCVGQPQHF. CDR3 bases: TGTGCCAGCAGCTTAAACTGTGTCGGTCAGCCCCAGCATTTT.

This clonotype was seen only a few times. A much larger clone lies one base from this, so it may be a read error. The J gene is TRBJ2-7, the V gene TRBV7-2; unclear D gene. Germline values: CDR1 SGHTA, CDR2 FQGNSA. V was trimmed by 5 bases and J by 0 bases, leaving 5 bases between them. The length of the CDR3 is 12 residues. CDR3 in DNA: TGTGCCAGCAGCGCCAGCTCCTACGAGCAGTACTTC. Amino acids: CASSASSYEQYF.

J is TRBJ1-3 and V is TRBV5-1; no definite D call. Trimming removed 4 bases from V and 4 bases from J, with 9 bases in between. The length of the CDR3 is 13 residues. Germline loops: CDR1 SGHRS, CDR2 YFSETQ. CDR3 in DNA: TGCGCCAGCAGCCCGACACCGGGAAACACCATATATTTT. Its protein is CASSPTPGNTIYF.

The rearrangement links TRBV7-2 to TRBJ2-3, with D uncertain. The CDR3 has 16 amino acids. The V and J ends lost 5 bases and 0 bases respectively, with 15 bases between them. Germline V lookup: CDR1 SGHTA, CDR2 FQGNSA. CDR3 region: CASSPTPGTSTDTQYF. The CDR3 nucleotides read TGTGCCAGCAGCCCTACCCCCGGAACTAGCACAGATACGCAGTATTTT.

V and J are TRBV29-1 and TRBJ2-1; TRBD1 agrees at 9 bases. J lost 7 bases, V lost 7 bases, and 11 bases had no gene match. CDR1 is SQVTM, CDR2 ANQGSEA, per germline. CDR3 length: 14 residues. The CDR3 here is CSADRTGVLNEQFF. DNA of the CDR3: TGCAGCGCCGACCGGACAGGGGTTTTGAATGAGCAGTTCTTC.

The V gene is TRBV11-2, the J gene TRBJ2-3; D gene uncertain. The V end was cut by 0 bases, the J end by 2 bases, with 9 bases between. This CDR3 is built from 15 residues. Germline lookup yields CDR1 SGHAT and CDR2 FQNNGV. In nucleotides, the CDR3 is TGTGCCAGCAGCTTAGACGCCAGACCCACAGATACGCAGTATTTT. Its translation is CASSLDARPTDTQYF.

There are a few counts of this clonotype. The chain is built from TRBV7-4 and TRBJ2-7, with D possibly being TRBD2 (5 bases). Germline loops: CDR1 SGHVT, CDR2 SQSDAQ. The V and J ends lost 5 bases and 7 bases respectively, with 18 bases between them. The CDR3 extends over 14 amino acids. The CDR3: CASSPGTRLYEQYV. The CDR3 DNA reads TGTGCCAGCAGCCCAGGAACTAGGTTGTATGAGCAGTACGTC.

This clonotype was detected a few times. The chain couples TRBV5-1 to TRBJ2-7; TRBD2 is a possible D gene (5 bases). The CDR3 sequence is 16 residues long. CDR1 is SGHRS, CDR2 YFSETQ, per germline. The germline V and J ends were trimmed by 0 bases and 3 bases, with 16 bases remaining between them. The CDR3 DNA is TGCGCCAGCAGCTTGGTGTCCGGGGAAGGGATCTACGAGCAGTACTTC. It translates to CASSLVSGEGIYEQYF.

The gene calls are TRBV4-3 and TRBJ1-6; D is undetermined. The CDR3 extends over 16 amino acids. Germline CDR1 reads LGHNA; CDR2 reads YSLEER. V lost 0 bases and J lost 7, with 13 bases in between. CDR3 in amino acids: CASSQDTPPSNSPLHF. CDR3 sequence (DNA): TGCGCCAGCAGCCAAGATACTCCGCCGAGCAATTCACCCCTCCACTTT.

Ten or more counts support this clonotype. The V gene is TRBV7-2, the J gene TRBJ2-6; D could derive from TRBD1 or TRBD2 (5 bases each). The germline gives CDR1 SGHTA, CDR2 FQGNSA. The length of the CDR3 is 19 residues. V was clipped by 1 base and J by 1 base, with 17 bases between them. The CDR3 DNA reads as TGTGCCAGCAGCTTAGGGTTTATGAGGGGCAAGTCTGGGGCCAACGTCCTGACTTTC. It is translated as CASSLGFMRGKSGANVLTF.

The V call is TRBV9, the J call TRBJ2-1; perhaps D is TRBD1 or TRBD2 (6 bases each). The germline V gene encodes CDR1 SGDLS and CDR2 YYNGEE. This CDR3 region has 16 residues. The V end lost 1 base, the J end lost 1 base, and 12 bases lay between the germline ends. The CDR3 protein is CASSVSRGLSYNEQFF. In DNA, the CDR3 is TGTGCCAGCAGCGTAAGCCGGGGGCTATCCTACAATGAGCAGTTCTTC.

This clonotype is a singleton in its sample. The chain recombines TRBV6-5 with TRBJ1-2, with a weak D call TRBD1 (5 bases). The CDR3 consists of 16 residues. Germline assignment: CDR1 MNHEY and CDR2 SVGAGI. Between the trimmed V and J ends, which lost 0 bases and 2 bases, there was a span of 13 bases. CDR3 DNA: TGTGCCAGCAGTTACTCGTCCTGGCAGGGCAACTATGGCTACACCTTC. Its translation: CASSYSSWQGNYGYTF.

CDR3 DNA: TGTGCCATCAGTGAGGGGGTCAGGGCAACACCTGGGGCCAACGTCCTGACTTTC. Translating it yields CAISEGVRATPGANVLTF. This chain links TRBV10-3 with TRBJ2-6; D possibly corresponds to TRBD1 (5 bases). The CDR3 covers 18 residues. The germline gives CDR1 ENHRY, CDR2 SYGVKD. V dropped 2 bases and J dropped 2 bases, with 16 bases sitting between them.

This clonotype was found a few times. V and J are TRBV5-1 and TRBJ1-1; D remains unclear. The ends were cut back, 2 bases at V and 5 bases at J, with 10 bases in the middle. Germline values: CDR1 SGHRS, CDR2 YFSETQ. This CDR3 comprises 13 residues. In DNA, the CDR3 is TGCGCCAGCAGCTTCTCCACTTCTACTGAAGCTTTCTTT. It encodes CASSFSTSTEAFF.

V usage is TRBV10-3 and J usage is TRBJ1-2; 9 nucleotides line up with TRBD1. J gave up 4 bases and V 7 bases, and 7 bases lay outside the gene matches. The CDR3 length is 14 residues. The V gene's germline CDR1 is ENHRY and CDR2 SYGVKD. In DNA, the CDR3 is TGTGCCATCACCGGACAGGGGAACCTCTATGGCTACACCTTC. It yields the protein CAITGQGNLYGYTF.

This clonotype appeared a few times. The rearrangement joins TRBV5-1 to TRBJ2-1, with 8 bases matching TRBD2. Germline V gene lookup returns CDR1 SGHRS and CDR2 YFSETQ. The CDR3 is 15 residues long. Losses at the gene ends were 4 bases for V and 8 bases for J; bases not matched to a gene: 11. CDR3 nucleotide sequence: TGCGCCAGCAGCCCACCTCGGCGGGGGGAGGATGAGCAGTTCTTC. Residues: CASSPPRRGEDEQFF.

This chain uses TRBV16 with TRBJ1-4; 7 nucleotides align to TRBD1. This CDR3 contains 15 residues. V was clipped by 4 bases and J by 5 bases; unmatched bases: 7. The germline gives CDR1 KGHSY, CDR2 FQNENV. The CDR3 is CASSLLGQKNEKLFF. The CDR3 DNA follows: TGTGCCAGCAGCCTCCTGGGACAGAAAAATGAAAAACTGTTTTTT.

This clonotype occurred a few times. The chain combines TRBV4-1 with TRBJ1-4; D is uncertain. The V end lost 0 bases, the J end lost 11 bases, and 10 bases lay between the germline ends. This CDR3 contains 13 residues. The germline V gene encodes CDR1 MGHRA and CDR2 YSYEKL. In DNA, the CDR3 is TGCGCCAGCAGCCAAGAAGGACGCGGCAAACTGTTTTTT. Translating it yields CASSQEGRGKLFF.